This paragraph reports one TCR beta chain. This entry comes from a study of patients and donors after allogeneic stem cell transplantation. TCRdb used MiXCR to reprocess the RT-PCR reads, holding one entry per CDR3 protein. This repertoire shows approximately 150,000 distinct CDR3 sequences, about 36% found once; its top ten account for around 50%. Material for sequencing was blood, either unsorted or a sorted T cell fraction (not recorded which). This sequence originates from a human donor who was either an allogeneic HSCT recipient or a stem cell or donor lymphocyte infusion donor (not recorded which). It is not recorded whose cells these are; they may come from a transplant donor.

The CDR3 is CASSAGLAGFSTDTQYF. The CDR3 DNA reads as TGTGCCAGCAGTGCTGGACTAGCGGGCTTTAGCACAGATACGCAGTATTTT. V is TRBV6-6 and J is TRBJ2-3; 11 positions match TRBD2. Trimming removed 5 bases from V and 0 bases from J; junction bases left unmatched: 7. Germline loops: CDR1 MNHNY, CDR2 SVGAGI (reference sequence). This CDR3 spans 17 amino acids.